A single sample gave rise to the 17 T cell receptor beta chains below, sequenced in a study of T cells in Graves' hyperthyroidism and ophthalmopathy. Amplified TCR beta CDR3 regions derived from RNA transcripts. HTBI primers were used for first-round RT-PCR of the TCR CDR3. TCRdb fed the multiplex PCR reads into MiXCR, producing one record per CDR3 protein. This repertoire shows about 700,000 distinct CDR3 sequences, just under 45% found once; its top ten account for about 7%. The sequenced sample was peripheral blood or thyroid tissue (not recorded which). The receptor source for this set is an adult man with Graves' disease, either hyperthyroidism or ophthalmopathy (not recorded which).

This clonotype occurred a few times. The junction does not match germline at one end; this may be a read error. V usage is TRBV7-2 and J usage is TRBJ1-1, with D possibly being TRBD1 (5 bases). Germline-derived CDR1 and CDR2 are SGHTA and FQGNSA. The CDR3 is 14 residues long. The CDR3 DNA sequence: TGCGCCAGCAGACAGACGGATATGAACACTGAAGCTTTCTTT. Amino acid sequence: CASRQTDMNTEAFF.

The sample holds a few counts of this clonotype. The rearrangement uses TRBV7-8 and TRBJ2-7; 8 nucleotides match TRBD2. The CDR3 is 17 residues long. Germline CDR1 SGHVS, CDR2 FQNEAQ. The ends lost 5 bases at V and 0 bases at J; junction bases unmatched: 12. The CDR3 is CASSPGDLAGSSYEQYF. The CDR3 DNA follows: TGTGCCAGCAGCCCAGGTGACCTAGCGGGTAGCTCCTACGAGCAGTACTTC.

There are a few counts of this clonotype. V and J are TRBV7-2 and TRBJ1-6; TRBD1 matches at 8 bases. From germline, CDR1 is SGHTA and CDR2 FQGNSA. The V gene end was trimmed by 6 bases and the J gene end by 8 bases; junction bases not matched to a gene: 6. The CDR3 consists of 14 residues. Here the CDR3 reads CASSRTGIDSPLHF. Here the CDR3 DNA reads TGTGCCAGCAGTCGGACAGGGATCGATTCACCCCTCCACTTT.

The CDR3 bases are TGCAGCGTTGGGACCGGCAACGGAGATTACGAGCAGTACTTC. Translating gives CSVGTGNGDYEQYF. The chain is built from TRBV29-1 and TRBJ2-7; no clear D gene. This CDR3 has 14 residues. Trimming stripped 4 bases from V and 4 bases from J, with 17 bases between. CDR1 and CDR2 (germline): SQVTM, ANQGSEA.

With respect to this clonotype: This could be a read error, since a much larger clone is one nucleotide away. V and J are TRBV15 and TRBJ1-1, with 8 bases aligning to TRBD1. CDR1 is LNHNV and CDR2 is YYDKDF in the germline V gene (reference sequence). With 1 base clipped from V and 6 bases from J, the junction kept 13 bases outside the gene matches. The CDR3 spans 17 residues. The CDR3 bases are TGTGCCACCAGCAGAGTCGGACAGGGAGGCGGTCGGGCTGAAGCTTTCTTT. Encoded protein: CATSRVGQGGGRAEAFF.

The chain carries TRBV2 and TRBJ1-4; 7 nucleotides match TRBD1. Looked up from germline, CDR1 is SNHLY and CDR2 is FYNNEI. The V and J ends lost 1 base and 8 bases, in that order; junction bases with no gene match: 7. The CDR3 covers 15 residues. CDR3 in amino acids: CASSEEGQPREKLFF. The CDR3 DNA is TGTGCCAGCAGTGAAGAGGGACAGCCCCGAGAAAAACTGTTTTTT.

The gene calls are TRBV2 and TRBJ2-7; no definite D call. CDR1 and CDR2 from the germline V gene are SNHLY and FYNNEI. This CDR3 spans 12 amino acids. The V end was cut by 3 bases, the J end by 3 bases, with 6 bases between. CDR3 nucleotide sequence: TGTGCCAGCAGTGATGGGTTCTACGAGCAGTACTTC. It yields the protein CASSDGFYEQYF.

This clonotype was detected ten times or more. The rearrangement uses TRBV7-2 and TRBJ2-7; the match to TRBD2 covers 12 bases. V lost 3 bases and J lost 1; bases outside the gene matches: 1. Germline lookup yields CDR1 SGHTA and CDR2 FQGNSA. The CDR3 has 15 residues. CDR3: CASSLTSGGSYEQYF. The CDR3 nucleotides read TGTGCCAGCAGCTTGACTAGCGGGGGATCCTACGAGCAGTACTTC.

V and J are TRBV12-5 and TRBJ1-4; D gene unclear. The CDR3 consists of 13 residues. The germline CDR1 and CDR2 sequences are LGHNT and FRNRAP. Trimming cost V 7 bases and J 4 bases, with 10 bases left between them. This CDR3 is CASARDGNEKLFF. The CDR3 DNA is TGTGCTAGTGCTCGCGATGGTAATGAAAAACTGTTTTTT.

The V and J genes are TRBV29-1 and TRBJ1-2; weak D call: TRBD1 (6 bases). Trimming shortened V by 4 bases and J by 5 bases, and 11 bases separated the two germline ends. CDR1 is SQVTM and CDR2 is ANQGSEA in the germline V gene. The CDR3 is 12 amino acids. The CDR3 DNA reads TGCAGCGTTGTGGGGGGGCAGTATGGCTACACCTTC. Translated: CSVVGGQYGYTF.

The table lists this clonotype with a few counts. This rearrangement joins TRBV7-2 to TRBJ1-3, with D perhaps matching TRBD1 (6 bases). The CDR3 runs 15 residues. The V end was cut by 5 bases, the J end by 4 bases, with 15 bases between. The germline CDR1 and CDR2 sequences are SGHTA and FQGNSA. CDR3 residues: CASSGGGLSGNTIYF. The CDR3 DNA is TGTGCCAGCAGCGGGGGGGGGCTGAGCGGAAACACCATATATTTT.

This chain links TRBV12-3 or TRBV12-4 with TRBJ1-5, with a tentative D call TRBD1 (6 bases). The ends were cut back, 6 bases at V and 6 bases at J, with 15 bases in the middle. This CDR3 is 14 amino acids long. The CDR3 here is CASSQGAGVQPQHF. CDR3 DNA sequence: TGTGCCAGCAGCCAGGGTGCAGGGGTTCAGCCCCAGCATTTT.

The chain uses TRBV24-1 and TRBJ1-2; D call uncertain. The CDR3 loop spans 15 amino acids. Trimming cost V 0 bases and J 8 bases, with 15 bases left between them. Looked up from germline, CDR1 is KGHDR and CDR2 is SFDVKD. The CDR3 sequence: CATSDLEHNLGGYTF. CDR3 nucleotide sequence: TGTGCCACCAGTGATTTGGAGCATAACCTTGGGGGCTACACCTTC.

In the case of this clonotype: A much larger clone differs by one base, so this may be a read error. The J gene is TRBJ1-5, the V gene TRBV7-9, with 7 bases that match TRBD1. Germline V gives CDR1 SEHNR, CDR2 FQNEAQ (reference sequence). The CDR3 totals 15 residues. The CDR3 protein is CASSGSGQARGPQRF. CDR3 in DNA: TGTGCCAGCAGCGGATCAGGACAGGCCCGGGGGCCCCAGCGTTTT.

This clonotype was detected ten times or more. The V call is TRBV29-1, the J call TRBJ2-5; no definite D call. Germline-derived CDR1 and CDR2 are SQVTM and ANQGSEA. The CDR3 runs to 13 residues. V lost 3 bases and J 2 bases, leaving 10 bases between the germline ends. The CDR3 DNA sequence: TGCAGCGTTGAGTCGTTCGCTCAAGAGACCCAGTACTTC. Protein: CSVESFAQETQYF.

This sequence joins TRBV29-1 and TRBJ2-5; perhaps TRBD1 as D (6 bases). The V end lost 6 bases, the J end lost 5 bases, and 16 bases lay between the germline ends. CDR3 size: 13 residues. Per the germline V gene, CDR1 is SQVTM and CDR2 is ANQGSEA. The CDR3, as DNA: TGCAGCGTCCAGGGGTCGGGGCGCGAGACCCAGTACTTC. Translating gives CSVQGSGRETQYF. Full variable domain (rest looked up from reference TRBV29-1 and TRBJ2-5): SAVISQKPSRDICQRGTSLTIQCQVDSQVTMMFWYRQQPGQSLTLIATANQGSEATYESGFVIDKFPISRPNLTFSTLTVSNMSPEDSSIYLCSVQGSGRETQYFGPGTRLLVL.

The DNA of the CDR3 is TGTGCCAGCAGCTTAGCTATAACAGCATCCTCGGCGACCTTC. This sequence encodes CASSLAITASSATF. The chain links TRBV11-2 to TRBJ1-2; D is uncertain. Germline CDR1 and CDR2: SGHAT and FQNNGV. Trimming cost V 1 base and J 14 bases, with 20 bases left between them. The CDR3 consists of 14 residues. Drawing the rest from reference TRBV11-2 and TRBJ1-2, the complete variable domain is EAGVAQSPRYKIIEKRQSVAFWCNPISGHATLYWYQQILGQGPKLLIQFQNNGVVDDSQLPKDRFSAERLKGVDSTLKIQPAKLEDSAVYLCASSLAITASSATFGSGTRLTVV.